Below, 12 T cell receptor beta chains from the same sample are listed, as sequenced in a study of beta chain features in type 1 diabetes listed by TCRdb under 2018. The library was produced with the immunoSEQ multiplex PCR assay. The entire amount of isolated RNA was reverse transcribed using the High Capacity cDNA Reverse Transcription Kit, so the sequenced TCRB transcripts were expressed ones. TCRdb's version of the immuneACCESS table is confined to in-frame rearrangements and falls short of the full clone set. An unresolved V gene accounts for under half of the shortfall where checked; the remainder is of unknown origin. This sample is represented by about 150,000 clones; approximately 8% of them were singletons. The ten biggest clones cover approximately 0.5% of the sample. Results the study describes overall, beyond this receptor: A moderate but significant shortening of TCRB CDR3 length was observed in type 1 diabetes patients in all four CD4+ subsets.

No antigen is known for these receptors. The sample taken for sequencing was central memory CD4+ T cells from blood. These receptors were collected from a man younger than 35 with type 1 diabetes.

This clone has just a few counts. The rearrangement links TRBV15 to TRBJ2-6; TRBD2 matches 7 bases. Germline CDR1 reads LNHNV; CDR2 reads YYDKDF (reference sequence). This CDR3 region has 15 residues. The V and J ends lost 3 bases and 13 bases, in that order; junction bases with no gene match: 12. The CDR3 nucleotides read TGTGCCACCAGCAGGGGGGGGACGGCTTCGGGTGTCCTGACTTTC. It codes for CATSRGGTASGVLTF.

V is TRBV5-1 and J is TRBJ1-5; 7 bases agree with TRBD1. After removal of 4 bases from V and 2 bases from J, the junction contained 6 bases not matched to a gene. The CDR3 consists of 15 residues. CDR1 SGHRS and CDR2 YFSETQ come from the germline V gene. The chain's CDR3 is CASSEQGSGNQPQHF. Here the CDR3 DNA reads TGCGCCAGCAGCGAACAGGGGTCTGGCAATCAGCCCCAGCATTTT.

This clone was seen a handful of times. The chain combines TRBV7-7 with TRBJ1-4; D is undetermined. Between the trimmed V and J ends, which lost 5 bases and 8 bases, there was a span of 12 bases. Germline CDR1 and CDR2: SSHAT and FNYEAQ (reference sequence). This CDR3 is 13 amino acids long. In nucleotides, the CDR3 is TGTGCCAGCAGCCCATCTCCTACGGAAAAACTGTTTTTT. This codes for CASSPSPTEKLFF.

This clone was observed a handful of times. This chain links TRBV30 with TRBJ1-1; D is ambiguous. Trimming took 0 bases from V and 3 from J, leaving 5 bases between them. CDR1 is GTSNPN and CDR2 is SVGIG in the germline V gene (reference sequence). The CDR3 runs 12 residues. In DNA, the CDR3 is TGTGCCTGGAGTGTATCGTACACTGAAGCTTTCTTT. Protein product: CAWSVSYTEAFF. The full variable domain, in which reference TRBV30 and TRBJ1-1 provide the parts outside the CDR3, is SQTIHQWPATLVQPVGSPLSLECTVEGTSNPNLYWYRQAAGRGLQLLFYSVGIGQISSEVPQNLSASRPQDRQFILSSKKLLLSDSGFYLCAWSVSYTEAFFGQGTRLTVV.

The table lists this clone with a few counts. This chain links TRBV9 with TRBJ2-1; 8 nucleotides match TRBD1. Germline lookup yields CDR1 SGDLS and CDR2 YYNGEE. V trimming: 0 bases; J trimming: 10 bases; junction bases outside the gene matches: 6. The CDR3 contains 14 residues. The CDR3 protein is CASSVATGGMEQFF. CDR3 in DNA: TGTGCCAGCAGCGTAGCTACAGGGGGAATGGAGCAGTTCTTC.

The chain carries TRBV28 and TRBJ2-7; unclear D gene. Trimming stripped 5 bases from V and 3 bases from J, with 11 bases between. Germline CDR1 and CDR2: MDHEN and SYDVKM. The CDR3 is made up of 13 amino acids. DNA for the CDR3: TGTGCCAGCAGTCCCTTAAATATCTACGAGCAGTACTTC. Translated: CASSPLNIYEQYF.

The chain recombines TRBV25-1 with TRBJ2-2, with D perhaps TRBD2 (5 bases). This CDR3 spans 14 amino acids. Between the trimmed V and J ends, which lost 2 bases and 3 bases, there was a span of 7 bases. Germline V gene sequence: CDR1 MGHDK, CDR2 SYGVNS. CDR3 protein: CASSEPGYTGELFF. In nucleotides, the CDR3 is TGTGCCAGCAGTGAACCGGGGTACACCGGGGAGCTGTTTTTT. Full variable domain (rest looked up from reference TRBV25-1 and TRBJ2-2): EADIYQTPRYLVIGTGKKITLECSQTMGHDKMYWYQQDPGMELHLIHYSYGVNSTEKGDLSSESTVSRIRTEHFPLTLESARPSHTSQYLCASSEPGYTGELFFGEGSRLTVL.

The chain uses TRBV7-6 and TRBJ2-7, with a tentative D call TRBD2 (5 bases). Germline values: CDR1 SGHVS, CDR2 FNYEAQ. Deletions cut 0 bases from V and 3 bases from J, with 12 bases between. The CDR3 length is 15 residues. The DNA of the CDR3 is TGTGCCAGCAGCTTAGCCACCTCCGGGGACTACGAGCAGTACTTC. Its protein product is CASSLATSGDYEQYF.

This clone was seen more than once but under ten times. The chain employs TRBV5-6 and TRBJ2-2, with D perhaps matching TRBD2 (5 bases). Trimming took 4 bases from V and 4 from J, leaving 14 bases between them. Germline CDR1 reads SGHDT; CDR2 reads YYEEEE. The CDR3 runs to 15 residues. The CDR3 reads CASSDTRTRTGELFF. The CDR3 nucleotides are TGTGCCAGCAGCGACACTAGGACCCGCACCGGGGAGCTGTTTTTT.

CDR3 amino acids: CASGHPGGEQYF. As DNA, the CDR3 is TGTGCTAGTGGTCACCCAGGGGGCGAGCAGTACTTC. V and J are TRBV12-5 and TRBJ2-7; 7 nucleotides line up with TRBD1. Germline-derived CDR1 and CDR2 are LGHNT and FRNRAP. V was pared by 5 bases and J by 6 bases, with 4 bases of the junction left unmatched. CDR3 length: 12 residues.

The J gene is TRBJ2-5, the V gene TRBV11-2; 13 positions match TRBD2. Trimming at V came to 1 base and at J to 1 base, leaving 0 bases not matched to a gene. CDR3 length: 16 residues. Germline V gene lookup returns CDR1 SGHAT and CDR2 FQNNGV. This chain's CDR3 is CASSLGLAGGQETQYF. CDR3 nucleotide sequence: TGTGCCAGCAGCTTAGGACTAGCGGGGGGCCAAGAGACCCAGTACTTC.

This clone was detected a few times. The genes are TRBV5-1 and TRBJ2-2; 8 nucleotides agree with TRBD1. Germline CDR1 reads SGHRS; CDR2 reads YFSETQ. This CDR3 has 14 amino acids. J gave up 5 bases and V 4 bases, and 4 bases lay outside the gene matches. The CDR3 here is CASSLGQATGELFF. The CDR3, as DNA: TGCGCCAGCAGCCTGGGACAGGCTACCGGGGAGCTGTTTTTT.